The clone carrying this T cell receptor beta chain was counted at least ten times. Described time point: longitudinal time-point 2. This record belongs to a study of neurological immune-mediated disorders. TCRdb itself ran the 5' RACE reads through MiXCR, one entry per CDR3 protein. The sample holds roughly 45,000 distinct CDR3 sequences, under 15% seen once. Germline V gene lookup returns CDR1 LGHNA and CDR2 YSLEER. The CDR3 runs to 13 residues. Deletions cut 5 bases from V and 5 bases from J, with 11 bases between. The chain joins TRBV4-3 to TRBJ2-3, with D unclear. Sequencing used PBMCs. The sequence came from a male donor with HTLV-1-associated myelopathy (HAM/TSP). The CDR3 sequence: CASSAGSEDTQYF. Here the CDR3 DNA reads TGCGCCAGCAGCGCAGGCTCAGAAGATACGCAGTATTTT.